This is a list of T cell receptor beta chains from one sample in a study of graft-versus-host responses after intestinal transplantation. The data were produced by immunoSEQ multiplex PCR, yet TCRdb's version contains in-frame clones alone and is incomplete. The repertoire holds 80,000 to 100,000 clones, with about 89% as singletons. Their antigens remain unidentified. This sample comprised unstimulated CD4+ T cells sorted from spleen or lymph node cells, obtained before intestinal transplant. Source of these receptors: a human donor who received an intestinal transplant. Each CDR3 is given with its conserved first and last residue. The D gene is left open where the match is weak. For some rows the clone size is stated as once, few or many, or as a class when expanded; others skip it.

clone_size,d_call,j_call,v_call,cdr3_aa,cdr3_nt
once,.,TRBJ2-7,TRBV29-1,CSAVGGYSNEQYF,TGCAGCGCCGTTGGAGGGTACTCCAACGAGCAGTACTTC
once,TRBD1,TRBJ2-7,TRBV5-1,CASSIRDRYEQYF,TGCGCCAGCAGCATCCGGGACAGATACGAGCAGTACTTC
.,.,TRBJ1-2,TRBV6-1,CASSDQGFYGYTF,TGTGCCAGCAGTGATCAGGGTTTCTATGGCTACACCTTC
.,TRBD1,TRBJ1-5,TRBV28,CAAVTGGGDRNQPQHF,TGTGCCGCAGTGACAGGGGGCGGGGATCGCAATCAGCCCCAGCATTTT
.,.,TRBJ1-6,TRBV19,CASSTEGGSSLHF,TGTGCCAGTAGTACTGAGGGGGGGTCCTCCCTCCACTTT
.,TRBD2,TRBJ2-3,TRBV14,CASSQGKLAGADTQYF,TGTGCCAGCAGCCAAGGGAAACTAGCGGGGGCAGATACGCAGTATTTT
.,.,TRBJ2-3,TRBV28,CASSLTSHEFTDTQYF,TGTGCCAGCAGCCTTACTTCCCACGAATTCACAGATACGCAGTATTTT
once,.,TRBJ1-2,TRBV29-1,CSTINPGGRKDGYTF,TGCAGCACAATAAACCCCGGGGGGCGTAAGGATGGCTACACCTTC
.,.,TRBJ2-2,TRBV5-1,CASSLATLNTGELFF,TGCGCCAGCAGCTTGGCGACACTTAACACCGGGGAGCTGTTTTTT
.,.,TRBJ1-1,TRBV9,CASSPTPGNTEAFF,TGTGCCAGCAGCCCCACTCCGGGTAACACTGAAGCTTTCTTT
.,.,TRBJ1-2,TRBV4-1,CASSQVDSRNYGYTF,TGCGCCAGCAGCCAGGTGGACAGTAGAAACTATGGCTACACCTTC
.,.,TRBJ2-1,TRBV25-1,CASSESYGSFFQFF,TGTGCCAGCAGTGAATCCTATGGGAGTTTCTTTCAGTTCTTC
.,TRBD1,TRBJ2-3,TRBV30,CAWRDRGRGDTQYF,TGTGCCTGGAGGGACAGGGGGCGCGGAGATACGCAGTATTTT
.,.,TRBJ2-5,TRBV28,CASSLAGAQETQYF,TGTGCCAGCAGTTTGGCGGGGGCGCAAGAGACCCAGTACTTC
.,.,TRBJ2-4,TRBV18,CASSPGLEAKNIQYF,TGTGCCAGCTCACCAGGGCTTGAAGCCAAAAACATTCAGTACTTC
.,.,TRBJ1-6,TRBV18,CASSPRRSSPLHF,TGTGCCAGCTCACCACGGAGGAGTTCACCCCTCCACTTT
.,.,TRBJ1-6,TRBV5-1,CASSLLPPPDSPLHF,TGCGCCAGCAGCTTGTTGCCCCCTCCGGATTCACCCCTCCACTTT
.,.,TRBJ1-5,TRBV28,CASRNTRSTGIVAQPQHF,TGTGCCAGCAGAAACACACGATCAACAGGGATTGTGGCTCAGCCCCAGCATTTT
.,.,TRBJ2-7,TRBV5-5,CASSLQGWAPYEQYF,TGTGCCAGCAGCTTGCAGGGGTGGGCCCCCTACGAGCAGTACTTC
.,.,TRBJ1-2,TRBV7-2,CASSSPGGSNYGYTF,TGTGCCAGCAGCTCCCCGGGGGGCAGTAACTATGGCTACACCTTC
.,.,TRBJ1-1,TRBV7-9,CASSLARGGNTEAFF,TGTGCCAGCAGCTTAGCCAGGGGCGGGAACACTGAAGCTTTCTTT
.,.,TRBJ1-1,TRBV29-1,CSVVLSAGKNTEAFF,TGCAGCGTTGTCCTCTCGGCAGGGAAGAACACTGAAGCTTTCTTT
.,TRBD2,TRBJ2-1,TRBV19,CASSIGGLAGSIQGQFF,TGTGCCAGTAGTATAGGGGGACTAGCGGGATCTATTCAGGGGCAGTTCTTC
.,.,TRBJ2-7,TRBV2,CASSESGTRPYEQYF,TGTGCCAGCAGTGAATCCGGGACACGTCCCTACGAGCAGTACTTC
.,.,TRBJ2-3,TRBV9,CASSATGQSTDTQYF,TGTGCCAGCAGCGCTACGGGACAAAGCACAGATACGCAGTATTTT